This record concerns one T cell receptor (beta chain) sequence. As yet, its antigen is unknown. This entry belongs to a study of blood T cells in healthy people across ages. Findings and limits, study-wide: It was the long-lived donors that had more naive CD4+ cells and higher diversity than aged donors.

The CDR3 extends over 16 amino acids. Trimming removed 4 bases from V and 5 bases from J, with 18 bases in between. Per germline, CDR1 LGHDT and CDR2 YNNKEL (reference sequence). The authors ran a second PCR of roughly 7 to 11 cycles using a sample-barcoded 5' primer and a J-beta primer mix. Each sample yielded at least 3 million CDR3-containing paired-end reads. MiXCR, run by TCRdb on the 5' RACE reads, gives a single entry per CDR3 protein. The data contain over 700,000 distinct CDR3 sequences, roughly 50% of them singletons. Specimen: blood. The sequence derives from a man older than 75 in good health. The chain combines TRBV3-1 with TRBJ2-1, with D tentatively TRBD2 (6 bases). As DNA, the CDR3 is TGTGCCAGCAGCCTAGGGCCTCCGGGAGCAAACAATGAGCAGTTCTTC. As protein: CASSLGPPGANNEQFF.